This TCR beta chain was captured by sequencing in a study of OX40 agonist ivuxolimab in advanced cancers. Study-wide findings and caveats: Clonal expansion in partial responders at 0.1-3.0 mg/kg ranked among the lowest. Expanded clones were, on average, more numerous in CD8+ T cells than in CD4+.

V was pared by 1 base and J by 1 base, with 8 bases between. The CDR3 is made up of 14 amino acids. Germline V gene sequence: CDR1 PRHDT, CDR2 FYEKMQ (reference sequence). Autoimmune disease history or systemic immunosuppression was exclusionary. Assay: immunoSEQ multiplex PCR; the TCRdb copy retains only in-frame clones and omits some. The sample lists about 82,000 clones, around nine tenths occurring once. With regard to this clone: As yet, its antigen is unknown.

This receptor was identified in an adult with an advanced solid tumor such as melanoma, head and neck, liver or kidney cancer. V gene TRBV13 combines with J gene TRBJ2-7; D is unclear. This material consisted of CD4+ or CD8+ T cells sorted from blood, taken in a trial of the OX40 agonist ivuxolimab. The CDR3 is CASSLEPVSYEQYF. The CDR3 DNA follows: TGTGCCAGCAGCTTAGAGCCAGTTTCCTACGAGCAGTACTTC.